What follows are 32 T cell receptor beta chains derived from one specimen sequenced in a study of blood T cell repertoires in COVID-19. The assay was immunoSEQ multiplex PCR, and TCRdb's table has in-frame clones only and misses some. The sample has over 60,000 clones; around 77% are singletons. Sample: peripheral blood. The receptors shown here come from a human donor in a cohort sampled during active COVID-19.

CDR3 DNA: TGTGCCAGCAGTTTTAGACAGACGAGCTCCTATAATTCACCCCTCCACTTT. It specifies CASSFRQTSSYNSPLHF. The chain links TRBV27 to TRBJ1-6, with D tentatively TRBD1 (5 bases). Germline V gene lookup returns CDR1 MNHEY and CDR2 SMNVEV (reference sequence). This CDR3 has 17 amino acids. V shed 3 bases and J shed 0 bases, with 12 bases lying between them.

This clone showed up just a few times. This rearrangement joins TRBV19 to TRBJ1-2; D is ambiguous. CDR3 size: 15 residues. The V and J ends lost 2 bases and 5 bases respectively, with 15 bases between them. In germline, CDR1 is LNHDA, CDR2 SQIVND (reference sequence). DNA of the CDR3: TGTGCCAGTAGTATAAACGCCGCTCGGGGATATGGCTACACCTTC. Its protein is CASSINAARGYGYTF.

V gene TRBV28 combines with J gene TRBJ1-5, with D perhaps matching TRBD1 (6 bases). The CDR3 totals 16 residues. Germline V gene data show CDR1 as MDHEN and CDR2 as SYDVKM. V was trimmed by 6 bases and J by 0 bases, leaving 15 bases between them. In DNA, the CDR3 is TGTGCCAGCAGAAGTAACAGGGTTCCTAGCAATCAGCCCCAGCATTTT. The encoded protein is CASRSNRVPSNQPQHF.

This clone has just one count. The chain carries TRBV5-4 and TRBJ2-5, with D maybe TRBD1 (6 bases). Trimming stripped 1 base from V and 0 bases from J, with 7 bases between. Germline CDR1 is SGHNT and CDR2 is YYREEE (reference sequence). This CDR3 has 14 residues. DNA of the CDR3: TGTGCCAGCAGCTTGAGGGGGAACCAAGAGACCCAGTACTTC. Translating it yields CASSLRGNQETQYF.

This CDR3 reads CASSLLGGDTQYF. The DNA of the CDR3 is TGCGCCAGCAGCCTATTAGGAGGAGATACGCAGTATTTT. V usage is TRBV4-3 and J usage is TRBJ2-3; maybe TRBD2 (5 bases). The germline V gene encodes CDR1 LGHNA and CDR2 YSLEER. V lost 4 bases, J lost 5 bases, and 10 bases lay in between. The CDR3 contains 13 residues.

The chain has TRBV7-9 and TRBJ2-1; possibly TRBD1 for D (6 bases). The V gene lost 1 base and the J gene lost 7 bases, with 8 bases spanning the gap. Germline V gives CDR1 SEHNR, CDR2 FQNEAQ (reference sequence). The CDR3 runs to 13 residues. The CDR3 DNA sequence: TGTGCCAGCAGCTTAGGGACAGCAAATGAGCAGTTCTTC. Encoded protein: CASSLGTANEQFF.

The rearrangement uses TRBV15 and TRBJ2-6; D is undetermined. From germline, CDR1 is LNHNV and CDR2 YYDKDF (reference sequence). V was shortened by 0 bases and J by 0 bases, with 9 bases between the two germline ends. The CDR3 is 17 amino acids. As DNA, the CDR3 is TGTGCCACCAGCAGAGAACTTGCGTCCTCTGGGGCCAACGTCCTGACTTTC. It codes for CATSRELASSGANVLTF.

The J gene is TRBJ1-1, the V gene TRBV12-3 or TRBV12-4; D remains unclear. V lost 3 bases and J lost 0, with 5 bases in between. This CDR3 is 13 amino acids long. The CDR3 here is CASSFGLNTEAFF. DNA of the CDR3: TGTGCCAGCAGTTTCGGGTTGAACACTGAAGCTTTCTTT.

J is TRBJ1-4 and V is TRBV4-1; a possible D gene is TRBD1 (6 bases). The CDR3 runs to 16 residues. Trimming cost V 0 bases and J 3 bases, with 11 bases left between them. From germline, CDR1 is MGHRA and CDR2 YSYEKL. The CDR3 nucleotides read TGCGCCAGCAGCCAAGAGTGGACAGCATCTAATGAAAAACTGTTTTTT. Its protein is CASSQEWTASNEKLFF.

The V call is TRBV18, the J call TRBJ1-2; D is undetermined. CDR3 size: 14 residues. Deletions cut 5 bases from V and 8 bases from J, with 18 bases between. The germline gives CDR1 KGHSH, CDR2 LQKENI. The CDR3, as DNA: TGTGCCAGCTCAGCCCTCTCGAAAAGGGAGGGCTACACCTTC. It codes for CASSALSKREGYTF.

This sequence joins TRBV19 and TRBJ1-3, with unresolved D. Trimming pared 8 bases from V and 8 bases from J, leaving 25 bases between. CDR3 length: 16 residues. The germline V gene has CDR1 LNHDA and CDR2 SQIVND (reference sequence). The DNA of the CDR3 is TGTGCCAGTGGAGAAACTAGACAAGCCTATCGGGACACCATATATTTT. Its protein is CASGETRQAYRDTIYF. The variable domain in full, with the rest retrieved from reference TRBV19 and TRBJ1-3, is DGGITQSPKYLFRKEGQNVTLSCEQNLNHDAMYWYRQDPGQGLRLIYYSQIVNDFQKGDIAEGYSVSREKKESFPLTVTSAQKNPTAFYLCASGETRQAYRDTIYFGEGSWLTVV.

This clone has a single count. The chain combines TRBV6-2 or TRBV6-3 with TRBJ2-7; 12 bases are a match to TRBD2. Germline values: CDR1 MNHEY, CDR2 SVGEGT. CDR3 size: 17 residues. The V segment lost 2 bases and the J segment 3 bases; nucleotides outside the gene matches: 8. CDR3 amino acids: CASSYLKGLAGSYEQYF. The CDR3 region has the DNA TGTGCCAGCAGTTACCTCAAAGGACTAGCGGGAAGCTACGAGCAGTACTTC.

The CDR3 sequence is CASSPGLALSSYEQYF. The CDR3 coding sequence is TGTGCCAGCAGCCCGGGGTTAGCACTGAGCTCCTACGAGCAGTACTTC. The J gene is TRBJ2-7, the V gene TRBV5-8, with D possibly being TRBD2 (5 bases). The CDR3 sequence is 16 residues long. Trimming took off 4 bases at V and 0 bases at J, with 17 bases between the two ends. CDR1 and CDR2 (germline): SGHTS, YDEGEE.

The chain has TRBV11-2 and TRBJ1-5; D not resolved. CDR3 length: 13 amino acids. V shed 6 bases and J shed 0 bases, with 6 bases lying between them. Germline assignment: CDR1 SGHAT and CDR2 FQNNGV. In DNA form, the CDR3 reads TGTGCCAGCAGTCCATCTAGCAATCAGCCCCAGCATTTT. Its translation is CASSPSSNQPQHF.

This sequence joins TRBV19 and TRBJ2-3; a weak D match, TRBD1 (6 bases). V was trimmed by 3 bases and J by 6 bases, leaving 10 bases between them. In germline, CDR1 is LNHDA, CDR2 SQIVND (reference sequence). This CDR3 contains 13 residues. The CDR3 bases are TGTGCCAGTAGTATCCAGGGGATGGATACGCAGTATTTT. It specifies CASSIQGMDTQYF.

This clone was counted a single time. Other DNA sequences of this sample code for an identical CDR3. The chain is built from TRBV7-2 and TRBJ2-7; 8 bases agree with TRBD2. J was trimmed by 4 bases and V by 1 base; bases with no gene match: 3. The CDR3 consists of 14 residues. CDR1 and CDR2 from the germline V gene are SGHTA and FQGNSA. CDR3 amino acids: CASSLGGRSYEQYF. CDR3 in DNA: TGTGCCAGCAGCTTAGGCGGGAGGTCTTACGAGCAGTACTTC.

The rearrangement uses TRBV7-8 and TRBJ1-6; D remains unclear. The V end was cut by 3 bases, the J end by 7 bases, with 13 bases between. The germline gives CDR1 SGHVS, CDR2 FQNEAQ. This CDR3 has 15 residues. The CDR3: CASSFGVVSNSPLHF. Here the CDR3 DNA reads TGTGCCAGCAGCTTCGGTGTAGTTTCAAATTCACCCCTCCACTTT.

This clone has just a few counts. At one end, the junction sequence differs from germline, possibly due to a read error. This chain uses TRBV6-2 or TRBV6-3 with TRBJ2-7, with 8 bases fitting TRBD2. The CDR3 has 12 residues. Germline CDR1 MNHEY, CDR2 SVGEGT. The CDR3 DNA reads as TGTGCCAGCAGTGGAGAGGGACTAGGTCGGGTCTTC. Its protein product is CASSGEGLGRVF.

This clone was seen once. The V and J genes are TRBV4-1 and TRBJ2-7; D possibly corresponds to TRBD2 (6 bases). The ends were cut back, 4 bases at V and 0 bases at J, with 16 bases in the middle. The CDR3 totals 16 residues. Germline V gene data show CDR1 as MGHRA and CDR2 as YSYEKL. The CDR3 DNA reads as TGCGCCAGCAGCCGTATAAGCGGGTATAGCTCCTACGAGCAGTACTTC. It is translated as CASSRISGYSSYEQYF.

The V and J genes are TRBV30 and TRBJ1-5, with D possibly TRBD1 on 5 matching bases. The CDR3 runs to 13 residues. V was clipped by 3 bases and J by 9 bases, with 15 bases between them. Germline V gene data show CDR1 as GTSNPN and CDR2 as SVGIG (reference sequence). The CDR3 bases are TGTGCCTGGAGGGCAGGGAACTCTTCGCCCCAGCATTTT. Its translation: CAWRAGNSSPQHF.

This chain uses TRBV20-1 with TRBJ2-5, with TRBD1 matching 8 bases. Germline V gene sequence: CDR1 DFQATT, CDR2 SNEGSKA (reference sequence). Trimming cost V 3 bases and J 3 bases; bases outside gene matches: 9. The CDR3 has 15 residues. The CDR3 is CSASWSRGREETQYF. CDR3 bases: TGCAGTGCTAGTTGGTCCAGGGGGCGGGAAGAGACCCAGTACTTC.

J is TRBJ1-5 and V is TRBV6-2 or TRBV6-3, with D possibly TRBD1 on 5 matching bases. In germline, CDR1 is MNHEY, CDR2 SVGEGT. This CDR3 is 16 amino acids long. The V end lost 5 bases, the J end lost 6 bases, and 20 bases lay between the germline ends. The CDR3 region is CASSVRRGRNGQPQHF. DNA for the CDR3: TGTGCCAGCAGTGTCCGGAGGGGAAGGAATGGTCAGCCCCAGCATTTT.

This clone was recorded only once. The rearrangement joins TRBV7-9 to TRBJ2-2, with TRBD1 identical over 10 bases. Looked up from germline, CDR1 is SEHNR and CDR2 is FQNEAQ (reference sequence). The CDR3 is 15 residues long. J was trimmed by 6 bases and V by 4 bases; bases with no gene match: 5. The CDR3 is CASSSTGGAAGELFF. CDR3 DNA sequence: TGTGCCAGCAGCTCGACAGGGGGCGCGGCCGGGGAGCTGTTTTTT.

This clone showed up just once. The chain is built from TRBV5-1 and TRBJ2-3, with D perhaps TRBD1 (6 bases). CDR1 SGHRS and CDR2 YFSETQ come from the germline V gene. Between the trimmed V and J ends, which lost 0 bases and 8 bases, there was a span of 22 bases. There are 17 residues in the CDR3. The CDR3 loop is CASSLGLWQGQEGTQYF. Written as DNA, the CDR3 is TGCGCCAGCAGCTTGGGTCTGTGGCAGGGGCAAGAGGGTACGCAGTATTTT. The full variable domain, in which reference TRBV5-1 and TRBJ2-3 provide the parts outside the CDR3, is KAGVTQTPRYLIKTRGQQVTLSCSPISGHRSVSWYQQTPGQGLQFLFEYFSETQRNKGNFPGRFSGRQFSNSRSEMNVSTLELGDSALYLCASSLGLWQGQEGTQYFGPGTRLTVL.

The chain combines TRBV2 with TRBJ2-5, with 8 bases identical to TRBD2. V lost 5 bases to trimming and J lost 5 bases; unmatched junction nucleotides: 4. The CDR3 totals 13 residues. Germline lookup yields CDR1 SNHLY and CDR2 FYNNEI. In DNA, the CDR3 is TGTGCCAGCAGTACGGGAGGGCTGGAGACCCAGTACTTC. This encodes CASSTGGLETQYF. Full variable domain (rest looked up from reference TRBV2 and TRBJ2-5): EPEVTQTPSHQVTQMGQEVILRCVPISNHLYFYWYRQILGQKVEFLVSFYNNEISEKSEIFDDQFSVERPDGSNFTLKIRSTKLEDSAMYFCASSTGGLETQYFGPGTRLLVL.

The J gene is TRBJ2-7, the V gene TRBV6-2 or TRBV6-3; 8 nucleotides align to TRBD2. Germline CDR1 MNHEY, CDR2 SVGEGT. Germline trimming cut 2 bases from V and 1 base from J; bases unmatched to any gene: 13. The CDR3 has 18 amino acids. CDR3 bases: TGTGCCAGCAGTTACCCCATGGGTGGTAGCGGGATATCCTACGAGCAGTACTTC. Amino acids: CASSYPMGGSGISYEQYF.

This clone was observed once. The rearrangement joins TRBV6-6 to TRBJ1-4; D uncertain. Germline loops: CDR1 MNHNY, CDR2 SVGAGI (reference sequence). Trimming removed 0 bases at V and 11 bases at J, with 10 bases between. The CDR3 has 13 residues. The CDR3 bases are TGTGCCAGCAGTTACTCAGCCGTGGTTAAACTGTTTTTT. Encoded protein: CASSYSAVVKLFF.

The chain has TRBV5-1 and TRBJ2-5; no firm D call. The CDR3 sequence is 14 residues long. Per germline, CDR1 SGHRS and CDR2 YFSETQ. Trimming removed 0 bases at V and 1 base at J, with 7 bases between. The chain's CDR3 is CASSLVGSQETQYF. The CDR3 nucleotides read TGCGCCAGCAGCTTGGTTGGCAGCCAAGAGACCCAGTACTTC.

The V call is TRBV6-5, the J call TRBJ1-2; D is possibly TRBD1 (5 bases). The length of the CDR3 is 14 residues. CDR1 MNHEY and CDR2 SVGAGI come from the germline V gene. The V end was cut by 2 bases, the J end by 4 bases, with 11 bases between. DNA for the CDR3: TGTGCCAGCAGTTACACCACTGGGGCCTATGGCTACACCTTC. It is translated as CASSYTTGAYGYTF.

This clone came up a few times. The gene calls are TRBV6-5 and TRBJ2-7, with TRBD1 matching over 8 bases. Germline CDR1 reads MNHEY; CDR2 reads SVGAGI. This CDR3 region has 15 residues. The V segment lost 4 bases and the J segment 2 bases; nucleotides outside the gene matches: 7. The CDR3: CASSSPGTGAYEQYF. CDR3 sequence (DNA): TGTGCCAGCAGTTCCCCTGGGACAGGAGCCTACGAGCAGTACTTC.

V usage is TRBV18 and J usage is TRBJ2-7; TRBD2 might be the D (6 bases). Germline CDR1 and CDR2: KGHSH and LQKENI. This CDR3 is 14 amino acids long. V was shortened by 0 bases and J by 6 bases, with 12 bases between the two germline ends. CDR3 in DNA: TGTGCCAGCTCACCACCGATGCGGGGCCTCGAGCAGTACTTC. Translation: CASSPPMRGLEQYF.

The V and J genes are TRBV28 and TRBJ2-5; D is ambiguous. The CDR3 length is 11 residues. The ends were cut back, 6 bases at V and 5 bases at J, with 7 bases in the middle. Germline loops: CDR1 MDHEN, CDR2 SYDVKM. The CDR3 DNA follows: TGTGCCAGCAGCCCCCGGGAGACCCAGTACTTC. As protein: CASSPRETQYF.